This T cell receptor (beta chain) was documented in a study of blood T cell repertoires in COVID-19. For the study at large: Collection of acute and convalescent COVID-19 samples took place in the United States, Italy and Spain. From T cells, B-cell-depleted T cells, or PBMCs came the material, which was cDNA or gDNA.

Original methodology: Amplification with reference gene primers provided the estimates of nucleated cell counts. Sequencing was performed with immunoSEQ multiplex PCR; in TCRdb, only in-frame clones are kept and a portion is missing. D and trimming were read from the DNA, whereas the V and J calls and clone size are those reported in that table. The table has 80,000 to 95,000 clones, approximately 79% seen once; the top ten hold 16%. There are 15 residues in the CDR3. The germline V gene has CDR1 MNHEY and CDR2 SVGAGI. After removal of 2 bases from V and 5 bases from J, the junction contained 4 bases not matched to a gene.

The source material was peripheral blood. The rearrangement uses TRBV6-5 and TRBJ2-1; 9 bases map to TRBD2. This clonotype was obtained from a woman older than 75 with active or convalescent COVID-19. CDR3 nucleotides: TGTGCCAGCAGTTACGGGACTAGCAGGGACAATGAGCAGTTCTTC. Protein: CASSYGTSRDNEQFF.